This TCR beta chain appears in the sequencing data of a study of T cells in Graves' hyperthyroidism and ophthalmopathy. The overall study: The initial diagnosis was the point when peripheral blood was collected, ahead of any treatment.

General study findings and limits: Model predictions of ophthalmopathy came a median approximately 6 months before onset.

Worth noting for this clonotype: What it binds is unknown.

Trimming took 6 bases from V and 3 from J; bases not matched to a gene: 8. The CDR3 is 14 residues long. The CDR3 regions of TCR beta were amplified from RNA transcripts. The HTBI primer set served for first-round RT-PCR of the TCR CDR3. TCRdb analysed the multiplex PCR reads with MiXCR anew, one entry per CDR3 protein. Found here are roughly 640,000 distinct CDR3 sequences, roughly 15% of them singletons; the top ten hold roughly 3.5%. Material: blood. The TCR originated in a woman aged 40 to 50 with Graves' ophthalmopathy. The chain uses TRBV12-3 or TRBV12-4 and TRBJ2-7; 7 bases align to TRBD2. CDR3 loop: CASSRTSAVYEQYF. CDR3 nucleotides: TGTGCCAGCAGCCGTACTAGCGCCGTCTACGAGCAGTACTTC.